This TCR beta chain was obtained from a study of OX40 agonist ivuxolimab in advanced cancers. Study-wide points: At 0.1-3.0 mg/kg, partial responders had clonal expansion among the lowest observed.

Trimming cost V 5 bases and J 7 bases, with 14 bases left between them. The CDR3 extends over 14 amino acids. The germline V gene has CDR1 LNHDA and CDR2 SQIVND (reference sequence). Note on this clone: What it binds is not known.

TCRdb keeps only in-frame clones here, not all; method: immunoSEQ multiplex PCR. The table records some 50,000 clones, approximately 90% of them present only once. No patient had autoimmune disease or received systemic immunosuppression. Peripheral blood came from all dose cohorts at three timepoints. The chain links TRBV19 to TRBJ2-2; TRBD1 or TRBD2 may be the D gene (5 bases each). The specimen was CD4+ or CD8+ T cells sorted from blood, collected in a trial of the OX40 agonist ivuxolimab. The source is an adult with an advanced solid tumor such as melanoma, head and neck, liver or kidney cancer. The DNA for the CDR3 is TGTGCCAGTAGTCCGTCCACGAGGGGCGGGGAGCTGTTTTTT. Translating gives CASSPSTRGGELFF.